These 12 T cell receptor beta chains were all obtained from the same sample, sequenced in a study of T cell changes during pregnancy in multiple sclerosis. Some clones are missing from TCRdb's copy, which holds only in-frame ones; the method was immunoSEQ multiplex PCR. The sample lists 90,000 to 120,000 clones, 90% to 95% occurring once. The sample was peripheral blood, taken in the second trimester of pregnancy. These receptors came from a female donor with multiple sclerosis, enrolled in a pregnancy study.

The chain combines TRBV28 with TRBJ2-7; 9 nucleotides line up with TRBD2. CDR1 is MDHEN, CDR2 SYDVKM, per germline. V shed 5 bases, J shed 2 bases, and the junction held 13 bases outside the gene matches. This CDR3 has 17 residues. The CDR3 nucleotides read TGTGCCAGCAGTCCCCCCCCCGAGACTAGCGGAACCTACGAGCAGTACTTC. This translates into CASSPPPETSGTYEQYF.

V is TRBV28 and J is TRBJ1-2, with D perhaps TRBD1 (5 bases). CDR1 is MDHEN and CDR2 is SYDVKM in the germline V gene. V lost 3 bases and J 5 bases, leaving 10 bases between the germline ends. The CDR3 extends over 13 amino acids. In nucleotides, the CDR3 is TGTGCCAGCAGTTTCCGGGGGAGGTATGGCTACACCTTC. The encoded protein is CASSFRGRYGYTF.

The V gene is TRBV27, the J gene TRBJ2-7; a possible D gene is TRBD2 (6 bases). Germline-derived CDR1 and CDR2 are MNHEY and SMNVEV (reference sequence). Trimming stripped 6 bases from V and 2 bases from J, with 14 bases between. This CDR3 region has 14 residues. This chain's CDR3 is CASRLIAAAYEQYF. The CDR3, as DNA: TGTGCCAGCAGACTTATAGCGGCCGCCTACGAGCAGTACTTC.

This clone appeared a single time. The rearrangement joins TRBV25-1 to TRBJ1-1; 8 bases line up with TRBD1. Germline-derived CDR1 and CDR2 are MGHDK and SYGVNS. V lost 6 bases, J lost 5 bases, and 5 bases stayed unmatched. This CDR3 spans 13 amino acids. The CDR3 spells CASRQGARTEAFF. CDR3 in DNA: TGTGCCAGCAGGCAGGGGGCGAGAACTGAAGCTTTCTTT.

DNA for the CDR3: TGTGCCAGCAGCCCCTCCGGGGGGCTTGGTGAGCAGTTCTTC. Encoded protein: CASSPSGGLGEQFF. The chain is built from TRBV9 and TRBJ2-1; D may be TRBD2 (7 bases). The CDR3 contains 14 residues. Germline V gene sequence: CDR1 SGDLS, CDR2 YYNGEE. Deletions cut 4 bases from V and 9 bases from J, with 17 bases between. The full variable domain, with the rest looked up from reference TRBV9 and TRBJ2-1, is DSGVTQTPKHLITATGQRVTLRCSPRSGDLSVYWYQQSLDQGLQFLIQYYNGEERAKGNILERFSAQQFPDLHSELNLSSLELGDSALYFCASSPSGGLGEQFFGPGTRLTVL.

This chain connects TRBV15 to TRBJ2-3, with 7 positions matching TRBD2. V lost 5 bases to trimming and J lost 2 bases; unmatched junction nucleotides: 16. CDR1 and CDR2 (germline): LNHNV, YYDKDF (reference sequence). This CDR3 has 18 amino acids. CDR3 sequence reads: CATSPTGGLHVTTDTQYF. CDR3 DNA sequence: TGTGCCACCAGCCCAACCGGGGGACTACACGTTACCACAGATACGCAGTATTTT.

V and J are TRBV5-1 and TRBJ2-4; unclear D gene. The CDR3 is made up of 16 amino acids. V was pared by 0 bases and J by 5 bases, with 15 bases between. CDR1 and CDR2 (germline): SGHRS, YFSETQ. CDR3 in amino acids: CASSLGRHEAENIQYF. The DNA for the CDR3 is TGCGCCAGCAGCTTGGGTCGCCATGAGGCCGAAAACATTCAGTACTTC.

The DNA for the CDR3 is TGTGCCTGGAGTTGGGAGCGGGATCATACGCAGTATTTT. It encodes CAWSWERDHTQYF. The rearrangement joins TRBV30 to TRBJ2-3, with 7 nucleotides matching TRBD2. The length of the CDR3 is 13 residues. Trimming at V came to 2 bases and at J to 7 bases, leaving 6 bases not matched to a gene. Germline values: CDR1 GTSNPN, CDR2 SVGIG (reference sequence).

The J gene is TRBJ2-1, the V gene TRBV7-7, with TRBD1 as a possible D gene (6 bases). V lost 5 bases, J lost 4 bases, and 18 bases lay in between. From germline, CDR1 is SSHAT and CDR2 FNYEAQ (reference sequence). The CDR3 runs to 16 residues. The CDR3 nucleotides read TGTGCCAGCAGCCTACTCAGCCCAGGGGCTTACAATGAGCAGTTCTTC. It encodes CASSLLSPGAYNEQFF.

The rearrangement uses TRBV4-1 and TRBJ2-1; 7 nucleotides line up with TRBD2. The germline V gene has CDR1 MGHRA and CDR2 YSYEKL. J lost 7 bases, V lost 3 bases, and 12 bases had no gene match. The CDR3 is 16 amino acids. CDR3 in DNA: TGCGCCAGCAGCCACTGGGGGGGTGCCCAAGCGAATGAGCAGTTCTTC. Its protein is CASSHWGGAQANEQFF.

The CDR3 bases are TGTGCCAGCAGTGACGGGGCGGGACAGGGGGTAACGAGTGGCAACACCATATATTTT. Translated, it gives CASSDGAGQGVTSGNTIYF. The chain has TRBV7-2 and TRBJ1-3, with 11 positions matching TRBD1. Trimming took 6 bases from V and 7 from J; bases not matched to a gene: 20. In germline, CDR1 is SGHTA, CDR2 FQGNSA. The CDR3 extends over 19 amino acids.

This chain joins TRBV7-6 and TRBJ1-4, with 7 bases lining up with TRBD1. Unmatched junction bases numbered 5, after V lost 2 bases and J lost 5 bases. This CDR3 has 15 amino acids. Germline CDR1 is SGHVS and CDR2 is FNYEAQ. CDR3 amino acids: CASSLWTGLNEKLFF. The CDR3 DNA follows: TGTGCCAGCAGCTTATGGACAGGTTTGAATGAAAAACTGTTTTTT.